The 21 T cell receptor beta chains below come from one sample, sequenced in a study of identical twins (dated by TCRdb to the mid-2010s). Libraries were prepared through 5' RACE. These reads were obtained on an Illumina HiSeq 2000. Starting from the raw public reads, TCRdb applied fastp trimming at Q25, assembled clones with MiXCR and retained in-frame beta chains. Rows with a matching CDR3 protein are joined into one entry that keeps the most common DNA and genes. Recorded for this sample are a few hundred thousand distinct CDR3 sequences; 20% to 25% of them occurred a single time. The ten largest make up over 2.5% of the sample. In addition, the sample was reused for a study of T cells expressing NK-cell markers.

The sequenced sample was CD4+ T cells sorted from blood. These receptors were taken from a woman between 18 and 30 years old in good health.

In its sample, this clonotype was seen a few times. The gene calls are TRBV12-3 or TRBV12-4 and TRBJ2-5; 8 bases agree with TRBD2. The CDR3 spans 11 residues. In DNA, the CDR3 is TGTGCAACGGGGGGGAAAGAGACCCAGTACTTC. Encoded protein: CATGGKETQYF.

V and J are TRBV28 and TRBJ2-1; no clear D gene. Germline CDR1 MDHEN, CDR2 SYDVKM. The CDR3 is 16 residues long. The V end lost 3 bases, the J end lost 8 bases, and 20 bases lay between the germline ends. CDR3 in DNA: TGTGCCAGCAGTTTCCCTAAAAGGGTGTCTGTATATGAGCAGTTCTTC. Translating it yields CASSFPKRVSVYEQFF.

V gene TRBV6-2 or TRBV6-3 combines with J gene TRBJ2-1; TRBD1 might be the D (5 bases). Germline CDR1 and CDR2: MNHEY and SVGEGT. The CDR3 covers 14 residues. Trimming removed 5 bases from V and 4 bases from J, with 12 bases in between. Here the CDR3 DNA reads TGTGCCAGCAGTCTCGGTAACAGGTACAATGAGCAGTTCTTC. Translated: CASSLGNRYNEQFF.

This clonotype came up a few times. The DNA is omitted, as the CDR3 cannot be located on it reliably, and the CDR3 follows TCRdb's listing. The chain carries TRBV12-3 or TRBV12-4 and TRBJ2-7; the table assigns TRBD1, which was not confirmed against the DNA. Both ends counted, the CDR3 spans 15 residues. CDR3 protein: CASSSSAGGRYEQYF.

The CDR3 DNA reads as TGCAGTGCCCCTGGCCCAGGGTACGAGACCCAGTACTTC. Protein product: CSAPGPGYETQYF. The V and J genes are TRBV20-1 and TRBJ2-5; D may be TRBD1 (5 bases). Germline V gives CDR1 DFQATT, CDR2 SNEGSKA (reference sequence). Trimming stripped 6 bases from V and 5 bases from J, with 16 bases between. The CDR3 covers 13 residues.

The chain employs TRBV5-1 and TRBJ2-7; TRBD1 or TRBD2 may be the D gene (7 bases each). Germline assignment: CDR1 SGHRS and CDR2 YFSETQ. This CDR3 comprises 17 residues. V lost 0 bases, J lost 4 bases, and 20 bases lay in between. CDR3 nucleotides: TGCGCCAGCAGCTTGGCAGGGGGGGCCCCCGGGGCGTACGAGCAGTACTTC. Its protein product is CASSLAGGAPGAYEQYF.

The chain links TRBV25-1 to TRBJ2-5; 9 bases align to TRBD2. The ends lost 4 bases at V and 1 base at J; junction bases unmatched: 16. This CDR3 has 19 amino acids. The germline V gene encodes CDR1 MGHDK and CDR2 SYGVNS. CDR3 coding DNA: TGTGCCAGCAGTGCGGCCGGAGCGGGAGGTCCTCAATTCCAAGAGACCCAGTACTTC. This translates into CASSAAGAGGPQFQETQYF.

The rearrangement uses TRBV7-3 and TRBJ2-1; D gene ambiguous. The CDR3 length is 13 residues. The ends were cut back, 2 bases at V and 5 bases at J, with 7 bases in the middle. Germline values: CDR1 SGHTA, CDR2 FQGTGA. The DNA for the CDR3 is TGTGCCAGCAGCTTAGATACTGACAATGAGCAGTTCTTC. Protein: CASSLDTDNEQFF.

The table lists this clonotype with a few counts. The chain recombines TRBV6-6 with TRBJ2-7; maybe TRBD1 (5 bases). Per germline, CDR1 MNHNY and CDR2 SVGAGI (reference sequence). With 2 bases removed from V and 6 bases from J, the gap between germline ends came to 8 bases. The CDR3 covers 12 residues. CDR3 protein: CASSYGQIEQYF. In nucleotides, the CDR3 is TGTGCCAGCAGTTACGGACAAATCGAGCAGTACTTC.

J is TRBJ2-7 and V is TRBV5-1; D is unclear. V was clipped by 0 bases and J by 2 bases, with 6 bases between them. Germline V gene lookup returns CDR1 SGHRS and CDR2 YFSETQ. The CDR3 runs to 13 residues. CDR3 sequence (DNA): TGCGCCAGCAGCTTGGAGGCCCCCTACGAGCAGTACTTC. Protein product: CASSLEAPYEQYF.

This chain joins TRBV5-1 and TRBJ2-2, with D maybe TRBD2 (6 bases). Germline values: CDR1 SGHRS, CDR2 YFSETQ. This CDR3 is 14 amino acids long. Trimming pared 3 bases from V and 6 bases from J, leaving 12 bases between. The CDR3 bases are TGCGCCAGCAGCTGGACTACAGGCCCCGGGGAGCTGTTTTTT. Its translation: CASSWTTGPGELFF. Together with reference TRBV5-1 and TRBJ2-2, the CDR3 gives the full variable domain: KAGVTQTPRYLIKTRGQQVTLSCSPISGHRSVSWYQQTPGQGLQFLFEYFSETQRNKGNFPGRFSGRQFSNSRSEMNVSTLELGDSALYLCASSWTTGPGELFFGEGSRLTVL.

This clonotype turned up a few times. The CDR3 loop is CASSLRQSPGEQFF. As DNA, the CDR3 is TGCGCCAGCAGCTTGCGGCAGAGCCCAGGAGAGCAGTTCTTC. The chain couples TRBV5-1 to TRBJ2-1; no firm D call. The germline gives CDR1 SGHRS, CDR2 YFSETQ. Trimming shortened V by 1 base and J by 10 bases, and 15 bases separated the two germline ends. There are 14 residues in the CDR3.

This clonotype was seen a few times. The rearrangement links TRBV7-2 to TRBJ1-1; D remains ambiguous. The germline V gene has CDR1 SGHTA and CDR2 FQGNSA. Trimming removed 3 bases at V and 4 bases at J, with 12 bases between. This CDR3 comprises 14 residues. The CDR3 spells CASSFFGWGTEAFF. The CDR3, as DNA: TGTGCCAGCAGCTTCTTTGGGTGGGGCACTGAAGCTTTCTTT.

This clonotype came up a few times. The rearrangement joins TRBV5-1 to TRBJ2-2, with D uncertain. Germline CDR1 reads SGHRS; CDR2 reads YFSETQ. Trimming shortened V by 8 bases and J by 0 bases, and 11 bases separated the two germline ends. The CDR3 totals 14 residues. The CDR3 DNA follows: TGCGCCAGTACCATCCAGACGAACACCGGGGAGCTGTTTTTT. Translated: CASTIQTNTGELFF.

Only a few counts were recorded for this clonotype. The CDR3 DNA reads TGTGCCAGCAGCGTAGGGACTAGCGGTACCTACGAGCAGTACTTC. It yields the protein CASSVGTSGTYEQYF. The chain uses TRBV9 and TRBJ2-7; 10 positions match TRBD2. The CDR3 extends over 15 amino acids. Per the germline V gene, CDR1 is SGDLS and CDR2 is YYNGEE. The V gene end was trimmed by 0 bases and the J gene end by 2 bases; junction bases not matched to a gene: 2.

The V and J genes are TRBV7-8 and TRBJ2-5, with a possible D match to TRBD1 (7 bases). Germline assignment: CDR1 SGHVS and CDR2 FQNEAQ. The CDR3 loop spans 14 amino acids. With 5 bases removed from V and 2 bases from J, the gap between germline ends came to 12 bases. In DNA form, the CDR3 reads TGTGCCAGCAGCCAGGAGGGGGCTCAAGAGACCCAGTACTTC. As protein: CASSQEGAQETQYF.

This sequence joins TRBV6-2 or TRBV6-3 and TRBJ1-5, with D hard to call. Looked up from germline, CDR1 is MNHEY and CDR2 is SVGEGT. The CDR3 sequence is 16 residues long. V was trimmed by 0 bases and J by 0 bases, leaving 9 bases between them. The CDR3 region is CASSYSLGYSNQPQHF. In DNA, the CDR3 is TGTGCCAGCAGTTACTCGCTCGGTTATAGCAATCAGCCCCAGCATTTT.

This clonotype has at least ten counts. The chain joins TRBV12-3 or TRBV12-4 to TRBJ1-2; 9 bases are shared with TRBD1. Trimming at V came to 5 bases and at J to 6 bases, leaving 7 bases not matched to a gene. There are 14 residues in the CDR3. The DNA of the CDR3 is TGTGCCAGCAGTAGTCGGACAGGGGTGAATGGCTACACCTTC. The encoded protein is CASSSRTGVNGYTF.

V is TRBV10-3 and J is TRBJ2-5, with D perhaps TRBD2 (6 bases). Germline CDR1 reads ENHRY; CDR2 reads SYGVKD. This CDR3 contains 15 residues. The V end was cut by 4 bases, the J end by 2 bases, with 14 bases between. As DNA, the CDR3 is TGTGCCATCAGTGCCGCCCCCCGGGGGCAAGAGACCCAGTACTTC. It codes for CAISAAPRGQETQYF.

As concerns this clonotype: The CDR3 carries no conserved terminal phenylalanine or tryptophan, so it likely arises from a read error. Because the CDR3's place on the DNA is in doubt, the DNA is left out and the CDR3 is given as listed by TCRdb. The J gene is TRBJ2-1, the V gene TRBV5-6; TRBD1 is taken as the D call from the table, unchecked against the DNA. The germline CDR1 and CDR2 sequences are SGHDT and YYEEEE. Ends included, the CDR3 has 13 residues. The CDR3 region is CASSLVGSGGLRI.

This chain connects TRBV7-8 to TRBJ1-2, with TRBD1 as a possible D gene (5 bases). Trimming left V 4 bases short and J 4 bases short, with 10 bases between. This CDR3 region has 13 residues. From germline, CDR1 is SGHVS and CDR2 FQNEAQ. CDR3 coding DNA: TGTGCCAGCAGCTACGGGCAGGGCTATGGCTACACCTTC. Amino acid sequence: CASSYGQGYGYTF.